These T cell receptor beta chains were read from a single sample in a study of PD-1 blockade in classical Hodgkin lymphoma. Clones were read by immunoSEQ multiplex PCR, and TCRdb kept only the in-frame ones, dropping some. This table has about 58,000 clones, less than 95% appearing once. The sequenced sample was peripheral blood mononuclear cells (PBMCs), obtained before the second cycle of nivolumab. The receptors were sampled from a human donor with classical Hodgkin lymphoma. Each CDR3 is given with its conserved first and last residue. D genes are given only for firm matches. Expanded clones are given a class, and other clones once, few, many or no size at all.

CDR3 DNA: TGTGCCAGCAGCCCCATAACCCAGACAGGGGAGAATCGGGCAGATACGCAGTATTTT
CDR3 protein: CASSPITQTGENRADTQYF
CDR3 length: 19
clone size: NA
J gene: TRBJ2-3
V gene: TRBV7-3
D gene: TRBD1

CDR3 DNA: TGTGCCAGCAGCCCCCACCCCACGACAGATACGCAGTATTTT
CDR3 protein: CASSPHPTTDTQYF
CDR3 length: 14
clone size: NA
J gene: TRBJ2-3
V gene: TRBV7-2
D gene: NA

CDR3 DNA: TGTGCCAGTAGTATAGAAGTCAGGGGGTCAGCCGGGGAGCTGTTTTTT
CDR3 protein: CASSIEVRGSAGELFF
CDR3 length: 16
clone size: NA
J gene: TRBJ2-2
V gene: TRBV19
D gene: TRBD1

CDR3 DNA: TGTGCCAGCAGCCTTCAGACCTACGAGCAGTACTTC
CDR3 protein: CASSLQTYEQYF
CDR3 length: 12
clone size: NA
J gene: TRBJ2-7
V gene: TRBV5-6
D gene: NA

CDR3 DNA: TGTGCCAGCAGTTACTATCTGGACACCCAGTACTTC
CDR3 protein: CASSYYLDTQYF
CDR3 length: 12
clone size: NA
J gene: TRBJ2-5
V gene: TRBV6-6
D gene: NA

CDR3 DNA: TGTGCCAGCAGCGAACAGGGGGAGATCACTGAAGCTTTCTTT
CDR3 protein: CASSEQGEITEAFF
CDR3 length: 14
clone size: NA
J gene: TRBJ1-1
V gene: TRBV9
D gene: TRBD1

CDR3 DNA: TGTGCCAGCAGCCCAACAGGGATCGACGAGCAGTACTTC
CDR3 protein: CASSPTGIDEQYF
CDR3 length: 13
clone size: NA
J gene: TRBJ2-7
V gene: TRBV7-3
D gene: NA

CDR3 DNA: TGTGCCAGTAGTGAGTCAGGGGTTTTAGCTCAAGAGACCCAGTACTTC
CDR3 protein: CASSESGVLAQETQYF
CDR3 length: 16
clone size: once
J gene: TRBJ2-5
V gene: TRBV19
D gene: NA

CDR3 DNA: TGTGCCAGCAGCCCAACCCCCGGGGCAGACACTGAAGCTTTCTTT
CDR3 protein: CASSPTPGADTEAFF
CDR3 length: 15
clone size: NA
J gene: TRBJ1-1
V gene: TRBV4-2
D gene: NA

CDR3 DNA: TGTGCCAGCAGCCAACAGGGGCAGCCCCAGCATTTT
CDR3 protein: CASSQQGQPQHF
CDR3 length: 12
clone size: NA
J gene: TRBJ1-5
V gene: TRBV11-2
D gene: TRBD1

CDR3 DNA: TGCGCCAGCAGCTGGGGGTTGTTCCCCACCACAGATACGCAGTATTTT
CDR3 protein: CASSWGLFPTTDTQYF
CDR3 length: 16
clone size: once
J gene: TRBJ2-3
V gene: TRBV5-1
D gene: NA

CDR3 DNA: TGTGCCAGCAGTTCTTTTAACGAACCCTACGAGCAGTACTTC
CDR3 protein: CASSSFNEPYEQYF
CDR3 length: 14
clone size: NA
J gene: TRBJ2-7
V gene: TRBV27
D gene: NA

CDR3 DNA: TGTGCCAGCACCTCAGGACAATTCACAGATACGCAGTATTTT
CDR3 protein: CASTSGQFTDTQYF
CDR3 length: 14
clone size: NA
J gene: TRBJ2-3
V gene: TRBV28
D gene: NA

CDR3 DNA: TGTGCCAGCAGTGGAGGGCTCTCTGGGGCCAACGTCCTGACTTTC
CDR3 protein: CASSGGLSGANVLTF
CDR3 length: 15
clone size: NA
J gene: TRBJ2-6
V gene: TRBV2
D gene: NA

CDR3 DNA: TGTGCCAGCAGCGTAGTAGGGGGGTTCCAAGAGACCCAGTACTTC
CDR3 protein: CASSVVGGFQETQYF
CDR3 length: 15
clone size: once
J gene: TRBJ2-5
V gene: TRBV9
D gene: NA

CDR3 DNA: TGTGCCAGCAGCCTAGGGACAGGGGGCGAGACCCAGTACTTC
CDR3 protein: CASSLGTGGETQYF
CDR3 length: 14
clone size: NA
J gene: TRBJ2-5
V gene: TRBV5-4
D gene: TRBD1

CDR3 DNA: TGCGCCAGCAGATCTCAAGAGACCCAGTACTTC
CDR3 protein: CASRSQETQYF
CDR3 length: 11
clone size: NA
J gene: TRBJ2-5
V gene: TRBV5-1
D gene: NA

CDR3 DNA: TGTGCCAGCAGCCCCAATGTGGTCCGGAACACCTTC
CDR3 protein: CASSPNVVRNTF
CDR3 length: 12
clone size: NA
J gene: TRBJ1-2
V gene: TRBV7-9
D gene: NA

CDR3 DNA: TGTGCCAGCTCACCACAGGGGAAAGATCAGCCCCAGCATTTT
CDR3 protein: CASSPQGKDQPQHF
CDR3 length: 14
clone size: NA
J gene: TRBJ1-5
V gene: TRBV18
D gene: NA

CDR3 DNA: TGTGCCAGCAATACGCAAGCAACTAATGAAAAACTGTTTTTT
CDR3 protein: CASNTQATNEKLFF
CDR3 length: 14
clone size: once
J gene: TRBJ1-4
V gene: TRBV5-5
D gene: NA

CDR3 DNA: TGTGCCAGCAGTTTCATTGTAGGGGCGGACACTGAAGCTTTCTTT
CDR3 protein: CASSFIVGADTEAFF
CDR3 length: 15
clone size: NA
J gene: TRBJ1-1
V gene: TRBV28
D gene: NA

CDR3 DNA: TGTGCCAGCAGCGGGGGACCCCTCAACTACGAGCAGTACTTC
CDR3 protein: CASSGGPLNYEQYF
CDR3 length: 14
clone size: NA
J gene: TRBJ2-7
V gene: TRBV9
D gene: NA

CDR3 DNA: TGCGCCAGCAGCCTGGGGCTTTGGGGTTCTGACACTGAAGCTTTCTTT
CDR3 protein: CASSLGLWGSDTEAFF
CDR3 length: 16
clone size: NA
J gene: TRBJ1-1
V gene: TRBV5-1
D gene: NA

CDR3 DNA: TGCAGCGTTGAAGCCCAGCGGGGGTCCTACGAGCAGTACTTC
CDR3 protein: CSVEAQRGSYEQYF
CDR3 length: 14
clone size: NA
J gene: TRBJ2-7
V gene: TRBV29-1
D gene: TRBD2

CDR3 DNA: TGTGCCAGCAGTCCTGGGACAGGGCCATTTAACTATGGCTACACCTTC
CDR3 protein: CASSPGTGPFNYGYTF
CDR3 length: 16
clone size: once
J gene: TRBJ1-2
V gene: TRBV27
D gene: TRBD1

CDR3 DNA: TGTGCCAGCAGTTTATCGGAAGGGGACGAGCAGTACTTC
CDR3 protein: CASSLSEGDEQYF
CDR3 length: 13
clone size: once
J gene: TRBJ2-7
V gene: TRBV27
D gene: NA

CDR3 DNA: TGTGCCAGTACGACAGGGGGTGGGACCGGGGAGCTGTTTTTT
CDR3 protein: CASTTGGGTGELFF
CDR3 length: 14
clone size: NA
J gene: TRBJ2-2
V gene: TRBV19
D gene: TRBD1

CDR3 DNA: TGTGCCAGCAGCTCTACCAGCGTCGGGACAGGGGAGTACAATGAGCAGTTCTTC
CDR3 protein: CASSSTSVGTGEYNEQFF
CDR3 length: 18
clone size: once
J gene: TRBJ2-1
V gene: TRBV7-3
D gene: TRBD1

CDR3 DNA: TGCGCCAGCAATCAGGGTGGGCCCTATGGCTACACCTTC
CDR3 protein: CASNQGGPYGYTF
CDR3 length: 13
clone size: NA
J gene: TRBJ1-2
V gene: TRBV10-2
D gene: NA

CDR3 DNA: TGTGCCAGCAGCTCACCAGGGGAAAACTATGGCTACACCTTC
CDR3 protein: CASSSPGENYGYTF
CDR3 length: 14
clone size: NA
J gene: TRBJ1-2
V gene: TRBV7-3
D gene: NA

CDR3 DNA: TGTGCCAGCAGCTTATTTATTCTCGCGACCGGAATTTACAATGAGCAGTTCTTC
CDR3 protein: CASSLFILATGIYNEQFF
CDR3 length: 18
clone size: NA
J gene: TRBJ2-1
V gene: TRBV7-2
D gene: NA

CDR3 DNA: TGTGCCAGCAGCCCGGGACAGGCACTCTGGACCGGGGGGACCCAGTACTTC
CDR3 protein: CASSPGQALWTGGTQYF
CDR3 length: 17
clone size: NA
J gene: TRBJ2-5
V gene: TRBV4-2
D gene: TRBD1

CDR3 DNA: TGCGCCAGCAGTGAGCCCTGGGACAGGGTCCACTATGGCTACACCTTC
CDR3 protein: CASSEPWDRVHYGYTF
CDR3 length: 16
clone size: NA
J gene: TRBJ1-2
V gene: TRBV10-1
D gene: TRBD1

CDR3 DNA: TGTGCCAGCAGCACCCCTAATCAGCCCCAGCATTTT
CDR3 protein: CASSTPNQPQHF
CDR3 length: 12
clone size: NA
J gene: TRBJ1-5
V gene: TRBV6-6
D gene: NA

CDR3 DNA: TGCGCCAGCAGTGAGCCACCGGCACAGGGGGCGTTGGGTGGGGCCAACGTCCTGACTTTC
CDR3 protein: CASSEPPAQGALGGANVLTF
CDR3 length: 20
clone size: NA
J gene: TRBJ2-6
V gene: TRBV10-1
D gene: TRBD1

CDR3 DNA: TGTGCCAGTAGTATTGTAGCAGGGCATAGCAATCAGCCCCAGCATTTT
CDR3 protein: CASSIVAGHSNQPQHF
CDR3 length: 16
clone size: NA
J gene: TRBJ1-5
V gene: TRBV19
D gene: NA

CDR3 DNA: TGTGCCAGCAGCTTGGGAGGGACGAACACTGAAGCTTTCTTT
CDR3 protein: CASSLGGTNTEAFF
CDR3 length: 14
clone size: NA
J gene: TRBJ1-1
V gene: TRBV5-6
D gene: NA

CDR3 DNA: TGTGCCAGCAGCTTAGACGCCGAGCAGTACTTC
CDR3 protein: CASSLDAEQYF
CDR3 length: 11
clone size: NA
J gene: TRBJ2-7
V gene: TRBV7-2
D gene: NA

CDR3 DNA: TGTGCCAGTAGTCTTTCGACCGCCTCCTACGAGCAGTACTTC
CDR3 protein: CASSLSTASYEQYF
CDR3 length: 14
clone size: once
J gene: TRBJ2-7
V gene: TRBV19
D gene: NA

CDR3 DNA: TGTGCCAGCAGCGCCGGGTACCCCTACGAGCAGTACTTC
CDR3 protein: CASSAGYPYEQYF
CDR3 length: 13
clone size: NA
J gene: TRBJ2-7
V gene: TRBV6-1
D gene: NA